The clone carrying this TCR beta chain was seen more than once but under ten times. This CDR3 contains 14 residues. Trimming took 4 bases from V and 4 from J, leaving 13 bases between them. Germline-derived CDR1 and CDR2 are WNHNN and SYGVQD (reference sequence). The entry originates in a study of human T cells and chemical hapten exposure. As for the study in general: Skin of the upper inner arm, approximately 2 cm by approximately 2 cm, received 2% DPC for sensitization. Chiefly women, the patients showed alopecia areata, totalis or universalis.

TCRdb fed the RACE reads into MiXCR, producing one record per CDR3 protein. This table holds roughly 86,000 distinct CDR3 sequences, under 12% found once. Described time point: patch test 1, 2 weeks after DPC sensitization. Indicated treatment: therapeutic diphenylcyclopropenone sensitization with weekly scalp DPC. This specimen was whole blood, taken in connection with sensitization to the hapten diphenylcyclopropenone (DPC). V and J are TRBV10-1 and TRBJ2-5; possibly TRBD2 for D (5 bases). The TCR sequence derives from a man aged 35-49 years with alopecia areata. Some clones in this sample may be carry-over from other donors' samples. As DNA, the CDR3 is TGCGCCAGCAGTGCTGAGGACGGAGGAGAGACCCAGTACTTC. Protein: CASSAEDGGETQYF.